These T cell receptor beta chains were read from a single sample in a study of T cell responses to AZD1222 COVID-19 vaccine. Using immunoSEQ multiplex PCR, the repertoire was profiled, and TCRdb retains in-frame clones only, with some absent. There are approximately 180,000 clones in the sample; 85% to 95% occur only once, and roughly a tenth lies in the top ten. Here the sequenced sample was peripheral blood, taken on day 0 of AZD1222 vaccination. The receptors originated from an adult in good health. CDR3s include the opening cysteine and the closing phenylalanine or tryptophan.

J gene | CDR3 length | V gene | CDR3 protein
TRBJ2-5 | 15 | TRBV5-1 | CASRLSGTYQETQYF
TRBJ1-1 | 15 | TRBV5-6 | CASSLAGSLNTEAFF
TRBJ2-2 | 12 | TRBV5-6 | CASSQGTGELFF
TRBJ1-1 | 15 | TRBV5-1 | CASSLMGQTNTEAFF
TRBJ1-6 | 14 | TRBV6-1 | CASSEVDRGSPLHF
TRBJ1-5 | 13 | TRBV27 | CASSLGPRRPQHF
TRBJ2-6 | 15 | TRBV4-2 | CASSRGEGGANVLTF
TRBJ1-2 | 15 | TRBV19 | CASKRDGQISYGYTF
TRBJ1-4 | 16 | TRBV18 | CASSPDRTAYNEKLFF
TRBJ1-5 | 15 | TRBV19 | CASSKGQYSNQPQHF
TRBJ1-1 | 12 | TRBV28 | CASSLMNTEAFF
TRBJ1-2 | 16 | TRBV5-6 | CASASGQGAFNYGYTF
TRBJ1-5 | 13 | TRBV10-1 | CASSGDRTQPQHF
TRBJ1-1 | 14 | TRBV7-2 | CASRLGSDNTEAFF